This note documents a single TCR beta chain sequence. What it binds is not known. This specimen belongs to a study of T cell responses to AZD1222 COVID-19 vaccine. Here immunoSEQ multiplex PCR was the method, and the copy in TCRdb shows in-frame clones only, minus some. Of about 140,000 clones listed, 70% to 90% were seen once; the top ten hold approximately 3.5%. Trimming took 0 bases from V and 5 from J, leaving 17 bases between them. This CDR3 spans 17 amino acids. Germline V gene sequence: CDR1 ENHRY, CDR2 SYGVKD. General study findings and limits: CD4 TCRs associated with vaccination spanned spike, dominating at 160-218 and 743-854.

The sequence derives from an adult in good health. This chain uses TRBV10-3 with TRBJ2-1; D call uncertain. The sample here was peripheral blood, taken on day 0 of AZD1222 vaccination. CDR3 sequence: CAISESLMKGLNNEQFF. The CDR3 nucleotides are TGTGCCATCAGTGAGTCTTTGATGAAGGGTTTAAACAATGAGCAGTTCTTC.